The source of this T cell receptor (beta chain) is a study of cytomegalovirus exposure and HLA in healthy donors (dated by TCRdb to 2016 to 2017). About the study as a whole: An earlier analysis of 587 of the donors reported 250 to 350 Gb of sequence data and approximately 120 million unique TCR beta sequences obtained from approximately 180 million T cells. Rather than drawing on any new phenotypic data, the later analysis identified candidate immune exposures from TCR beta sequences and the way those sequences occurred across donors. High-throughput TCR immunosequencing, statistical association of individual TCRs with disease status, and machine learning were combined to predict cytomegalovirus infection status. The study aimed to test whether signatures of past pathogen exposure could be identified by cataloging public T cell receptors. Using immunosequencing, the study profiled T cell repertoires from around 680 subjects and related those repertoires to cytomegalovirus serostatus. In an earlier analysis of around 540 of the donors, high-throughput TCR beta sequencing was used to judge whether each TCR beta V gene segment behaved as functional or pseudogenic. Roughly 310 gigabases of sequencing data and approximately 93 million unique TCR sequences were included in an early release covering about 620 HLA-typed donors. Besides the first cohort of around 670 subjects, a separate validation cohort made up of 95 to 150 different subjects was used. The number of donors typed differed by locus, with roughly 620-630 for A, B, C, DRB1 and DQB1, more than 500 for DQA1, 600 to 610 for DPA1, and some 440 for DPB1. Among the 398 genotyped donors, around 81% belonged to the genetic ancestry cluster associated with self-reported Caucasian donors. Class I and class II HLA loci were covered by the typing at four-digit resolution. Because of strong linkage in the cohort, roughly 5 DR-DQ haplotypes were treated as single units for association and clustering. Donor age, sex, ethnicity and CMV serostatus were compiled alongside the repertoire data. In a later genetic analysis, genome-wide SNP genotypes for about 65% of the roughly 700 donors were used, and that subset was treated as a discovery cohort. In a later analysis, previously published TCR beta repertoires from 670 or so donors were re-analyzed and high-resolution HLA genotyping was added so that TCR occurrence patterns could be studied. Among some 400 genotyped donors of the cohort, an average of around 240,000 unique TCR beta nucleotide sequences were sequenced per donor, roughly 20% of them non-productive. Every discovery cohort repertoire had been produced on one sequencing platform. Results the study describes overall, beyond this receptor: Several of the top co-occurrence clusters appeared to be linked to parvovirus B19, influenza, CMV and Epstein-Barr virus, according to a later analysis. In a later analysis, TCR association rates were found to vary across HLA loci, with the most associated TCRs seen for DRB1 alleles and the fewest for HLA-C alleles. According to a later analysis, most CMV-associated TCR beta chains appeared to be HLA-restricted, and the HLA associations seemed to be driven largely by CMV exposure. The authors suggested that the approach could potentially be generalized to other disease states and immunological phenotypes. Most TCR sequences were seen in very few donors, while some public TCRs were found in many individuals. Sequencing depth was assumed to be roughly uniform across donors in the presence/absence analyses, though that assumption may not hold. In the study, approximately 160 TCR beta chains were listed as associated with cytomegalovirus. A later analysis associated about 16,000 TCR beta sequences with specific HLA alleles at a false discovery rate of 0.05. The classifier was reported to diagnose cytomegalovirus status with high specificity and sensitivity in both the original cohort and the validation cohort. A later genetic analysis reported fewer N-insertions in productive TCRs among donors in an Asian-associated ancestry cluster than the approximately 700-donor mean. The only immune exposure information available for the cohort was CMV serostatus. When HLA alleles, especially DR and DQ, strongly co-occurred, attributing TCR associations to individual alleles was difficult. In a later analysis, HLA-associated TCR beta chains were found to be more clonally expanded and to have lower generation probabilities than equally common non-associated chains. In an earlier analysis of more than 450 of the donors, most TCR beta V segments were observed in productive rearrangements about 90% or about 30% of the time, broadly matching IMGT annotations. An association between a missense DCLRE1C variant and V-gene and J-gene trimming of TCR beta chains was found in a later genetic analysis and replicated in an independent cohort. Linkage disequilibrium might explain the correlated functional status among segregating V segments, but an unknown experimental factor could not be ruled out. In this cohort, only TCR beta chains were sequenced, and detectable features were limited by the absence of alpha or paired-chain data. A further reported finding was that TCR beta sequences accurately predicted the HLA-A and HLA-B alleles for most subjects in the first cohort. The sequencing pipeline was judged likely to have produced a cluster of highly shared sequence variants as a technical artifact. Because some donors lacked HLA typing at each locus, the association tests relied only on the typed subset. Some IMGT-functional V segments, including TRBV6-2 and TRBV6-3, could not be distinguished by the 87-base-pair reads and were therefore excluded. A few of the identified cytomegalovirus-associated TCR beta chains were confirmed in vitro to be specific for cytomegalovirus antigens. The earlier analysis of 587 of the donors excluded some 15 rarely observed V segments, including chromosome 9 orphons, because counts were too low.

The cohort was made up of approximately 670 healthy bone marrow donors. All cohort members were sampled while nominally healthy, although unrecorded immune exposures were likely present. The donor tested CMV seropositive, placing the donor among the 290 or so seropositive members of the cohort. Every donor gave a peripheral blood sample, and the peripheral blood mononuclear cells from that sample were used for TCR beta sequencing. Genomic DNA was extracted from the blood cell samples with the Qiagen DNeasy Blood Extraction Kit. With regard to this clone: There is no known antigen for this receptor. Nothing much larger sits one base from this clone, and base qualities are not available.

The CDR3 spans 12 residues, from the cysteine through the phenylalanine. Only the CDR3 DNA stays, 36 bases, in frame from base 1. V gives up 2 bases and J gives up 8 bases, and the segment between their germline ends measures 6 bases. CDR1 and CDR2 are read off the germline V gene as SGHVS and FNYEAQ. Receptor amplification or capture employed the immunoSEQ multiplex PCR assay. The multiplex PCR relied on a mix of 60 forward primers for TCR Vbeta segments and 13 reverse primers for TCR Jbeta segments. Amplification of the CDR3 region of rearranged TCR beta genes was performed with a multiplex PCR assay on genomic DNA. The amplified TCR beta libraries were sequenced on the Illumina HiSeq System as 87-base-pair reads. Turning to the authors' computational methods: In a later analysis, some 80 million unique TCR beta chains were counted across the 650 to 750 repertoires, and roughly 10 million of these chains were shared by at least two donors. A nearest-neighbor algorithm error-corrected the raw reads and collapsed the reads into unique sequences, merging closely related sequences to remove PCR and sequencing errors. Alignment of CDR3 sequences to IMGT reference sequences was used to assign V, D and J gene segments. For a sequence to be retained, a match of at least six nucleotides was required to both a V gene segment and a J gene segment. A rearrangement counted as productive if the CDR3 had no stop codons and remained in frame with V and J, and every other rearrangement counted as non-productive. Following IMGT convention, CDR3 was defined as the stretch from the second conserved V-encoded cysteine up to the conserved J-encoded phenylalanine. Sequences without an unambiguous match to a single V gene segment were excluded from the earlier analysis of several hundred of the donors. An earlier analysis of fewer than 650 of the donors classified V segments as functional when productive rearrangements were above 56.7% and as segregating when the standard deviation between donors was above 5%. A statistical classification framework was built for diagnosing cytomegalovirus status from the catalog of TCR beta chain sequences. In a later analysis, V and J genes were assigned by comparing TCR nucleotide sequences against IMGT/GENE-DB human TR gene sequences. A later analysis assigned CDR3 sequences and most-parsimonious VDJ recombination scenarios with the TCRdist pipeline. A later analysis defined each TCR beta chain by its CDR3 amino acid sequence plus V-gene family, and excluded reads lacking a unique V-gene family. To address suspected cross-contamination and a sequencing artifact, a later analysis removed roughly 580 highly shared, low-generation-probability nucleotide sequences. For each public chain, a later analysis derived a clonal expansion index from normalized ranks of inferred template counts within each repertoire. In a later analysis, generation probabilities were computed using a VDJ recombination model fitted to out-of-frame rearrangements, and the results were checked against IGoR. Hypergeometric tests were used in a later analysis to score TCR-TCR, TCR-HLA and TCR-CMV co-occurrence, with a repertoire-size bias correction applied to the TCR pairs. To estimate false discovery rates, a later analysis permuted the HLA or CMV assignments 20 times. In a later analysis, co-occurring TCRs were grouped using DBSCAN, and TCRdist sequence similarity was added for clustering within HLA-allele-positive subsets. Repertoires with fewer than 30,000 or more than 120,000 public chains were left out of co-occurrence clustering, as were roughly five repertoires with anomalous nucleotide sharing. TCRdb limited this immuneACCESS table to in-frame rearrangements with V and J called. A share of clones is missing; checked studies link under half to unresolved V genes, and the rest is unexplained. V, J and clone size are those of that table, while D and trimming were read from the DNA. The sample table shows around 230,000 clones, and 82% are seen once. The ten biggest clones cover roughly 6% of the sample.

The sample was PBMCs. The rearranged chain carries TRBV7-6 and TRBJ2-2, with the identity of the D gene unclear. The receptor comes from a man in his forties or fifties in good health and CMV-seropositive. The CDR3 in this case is CASSLQEGELFF. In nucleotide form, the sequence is TGTGCCAGCAGCTTACAGGAAGGGGAGCTGTTTTTT.